One TCR beta chain is described in this entry. The data were taken from a study of blood T cell repertoires in COVID-19. Study-wide context: Sites in the United States, Italy and Spain provided acute and convalescent COVID-19 samples. Sources were T cells, B-cell-depleted T cells, or PBMCs; the material itself was cDNA or gDNA.

Source study methods: For nucleated cells, counts were estimated from reference gene primer amplification. The data were produced by immunoSEQ multiplex PCR, yet TCRdb's version contains in-frame clones alone and is incomplete. D and trimming come from the DNA, and the V and J calls and clone size come from that table. The sample lists about 110,000 clones; about 79% were seen once. Trimming removed 2 bases from V and 3 bases from J, with 8 bases in between. The CDR3 consists of 13 residues. The V gene's germline CDR1 is GTSNPN and CDR2 SVGIG (reference sequence). This TCR was recovered from a woman over 75 with active or convalescent COVID-19. Sequenced: peripheral blood. The chain is built from TRBV30 and TRBJ1-5; unclear D gene. The CDR3 loop is CAWSTGDNQPQHF. The CDR3 DNA reads as TGTGCCTGGAGTACCGGGGACAATCAGCCCCAGCATTTT. Full variable domain (missing parts from reference TRBV30 and TRBJ1-5): SQTIHQWPATLVQPVGSPLSLECTVEGTSNPNLYWYRQAAGRGLQLLFYSVGIGQISSEVPQNLSASRPQDRQFILSSKKLLLSDSGFYLCAWSTGDNQPQHFGDGTRLSIL.